The source of this T cell receptor (beta chain) is a study of beta chain features in type 1 diabetes. Study-wide context: Age, gender, cell numbers and subset yield matched between patients and controls. Whole-study results and caveats: In all four CD4+ subsets, TCRB CDR3 length was significantly, moderately reduced in type 1 diabetes. For patients, the naive, central memory and Treg TCRB repertoires appeared more alike than for healthy donors.

Expressed TCRB transcripts were sequenced because the entire RNA isolate underwent reverse transcription. Sequenced naive, central memory and regulatory T cell samples produced an average of about 3.57 million reads. The table came from immunoSEQ multiplex PCR; TCRdb's copy has only in-frame clones and leaves some out. The table records roughly 350,000 clones, over 9% of them present only once. In this sample, this clone turned up a few times. Its antigen is unidentified. Trimming took 3 bases from V and 10 from J, leaving 13 bases between them. CDR1 and CDR2 from the germline V gene are SGHTA and FQGNSA. This CDR3 is 12 amino acids long. Each sorted population was over 98% pure.

The rearrangement joins TRBV7-2 to TRBJ2-7; D unresolved. Sample: central memory CD4+ T cells from blood. The TCR comes from a man aged 25 to 45 with type 1 diabetes. CDR3 in amino acids: CASSFGRGGQYF. The CDR3 DNA reads as TGTGCCAGCAGCTTCGGGCGCGGCGGCCAGTACTTC.